Listed below are T cell receptor beta chains from one sample, sequenced in a study of regulatory T cells in long-lasting Graves disease. TCRdb called the multiplex PCR reads again in MiXCR, with one record for every CDR3 protein. The table lists about 620,000 distinct CDR3 sequences, around 17% of them singletons. This same sample was also taken into another study, of T cells in Graves' hyperthyroidism and ophthalmopathy.

Source: peripheral blood mononuclear cells (PBMCs), taken at new diagnosis, from a patient treated with antithyroid drugs. These receptors all stem from a woman in her 30s with Graves disease. Each CDR3 is given with its conserved first and last residue. The order of the fields is D gene, J gene, clone size, CDR3 length, V gene, CDR3 DNA, CDR3 protein. The D gene is left open where the match is weak. A clone size is listed for some rows: how often the clone was seen (once, few, many), or a class if it is expanded.

d_gene: TRBD1; j_gene: TRBJ1-1; abundance: few; len: 18; v_gene: TRBV7-9; CDR3nt: TGTGCCAGCAGCTTTTTCGGACAGGGGGCAAGGATTAGTGCCGAAGCTTTCTTT; CDR3aa: CASSFFGQGARISAEAFF
d_gene: TRBD1; j_gene: TRBJ1-4; abundance: NA; len: 14; v_gene: TRBV9; CDR3nt: TGTGCCAGCAGCGGGGGACAGGAAAATGAAAAACTGTTTTTT; CDR3aa: CASSGGQENEKLFF
d_gene: NA; j_gene: TRBJ1-1; abundance: many; len: 15; v_gene: TRBV6-5; CDR3nt: TGTGCCAGCAGTTGGCGTAGGGCGGGGAACACTGAAGCTTTCTTT; CDR3aa: CASSWRRAGNTEAFF
d_gene: NA; j_gene: TRBJ2-7; abundance: few; len: 16; v_gene: TRBV7-8; CDR3nt: TGTGCCAGCAGCTTTAGCGGTGCTGGGAGCTCCTACGAGCAGTACTTC; CDR3aa: CASSFSGAGSSYEQYF
d_gene: NA; j_gene: TRBJ1-2; abundance: few; len: 12; v_gene: TRBV6-5; CDR3nt: TGTGCCAGCAGTTACACAGACTATGGCTACACCTTC; CDR3aa: CASSYTDYGYTF
d_gene: NA; j_gene: TRBJ2-2; abundance: NA; len: 13; v_gene: TRBV19; CDR3nt: TGTGCCAGTAGGGTGGGGACGTACGGGGAGCTGTTTTTT; CDR3aa: CASRVGTYGELFF
d_gene: NA; j_gene: TRBJ2-5; abundance: few; len: 16; v_gene: TRBV9; CDR3nt: TGTGCCAGCAGCGCTTTAGGACGGAAAACGGAAGAGACCCAGTACTTC; CDR3aa: CASSALGRKTEETQYF
d_gene: NA; j_gene: TRBJ1-5; abundance: NA; len: 16; v_gene: TRBV7-9; CDR3nt: TGTGCCAGCAGCTTAGTTGGAGGGGTGGGCAATCAGCCCCAGCATTTT; CDR3aa: CASSLVGGVGNQPQHF
d_gene: TRBD1; j_gene: TRBJ2-7; abundance: few; len: 13; v_gene: TRBV24-1; CDR3nt: TGTGCCACATCGACAGGGCCACCCTACGAGCAGTACTTC; CDR3aa: CATSTGPPYEQYF
d_gene: TRBD1; j_gene: TRBJ1-6; abundance: many; len: 13; v_gene: TRBV7-3; CDR3nt: TGTGCCAGCAGCTCCCGACAGGGGTCACCCCTCCACTTT; CDR3aa: CASSSRQGSPLHF
d_gene: TRBD1; j_gene: TRBJ1-4; abundance: many; len: 18; v_gene: TRBV6-2/TRBV6-3; CDR3nt: TGTGCCAGCAGCGAGCGGGGGACAGGGGGACGTAATTATGAAAAACTGTTTTTT; CDR3aa: CASSERGTGGRNYEKLFF
d_gene: NA; j_gene: TRBJ2-3; abundance: many; len: 13; v_gene: TRBV6-5; CDR3nt: TGTGCCAGCAGTTACGAGTTAGGGGATACGCAGTATTTT; CDR3aa: CASSYELGDTQYF
d_gene: NA; j_gene: TRBJ2-3; abundance: many; len: 13; v_gene: TRBV12-3/TRBV12-4; CDR3nt: TGTGCCAGCAGTTTAGGCTCCTTAGATACGCAGTATTTT; CDR3aa: CASSLGSLDTQYF
d_gene: TRBD2; j_gene: TRBJ2-3; abundance: NA; len: 15; v_gene: TRBV9; CDR3nt: TGTGCCAGCAGCCCCACTGCTGGGGTAGCGGGTACGCAGTATTTT; CDR3aa: CASSPTAGVAGTQYF
d_gene: TRBD2; j_gene: TRBJ2-5; abundance: NA; len: 14; v_gene: TRBV12-3/TRBV12-4; CDR3nt: TGTGCCAGCAGTTTGCTAGCGGAGCAAGAGACCCAGTACTTC; CDR3aa: CASSLLAEQETQYF
d_gene: NA; j_gene: TRBJ1-4; abundance: few; len: 10; v_gene: TRBV4-1; CDR3nt: TGCGCCAGCAGCCAAGGCCGGCTGTTTTTT; CDR3aa: CASSQGRLFF
d_gene: NA; j_gene: TRBJ1-1; abundance: few; len: 14; v_gene: TRBV18; CDR3nt: TGTGCCAGCTCACCTCTGGGGGGGGACACTGAAGCTTTCTTT; CDR3aa: CASSPLGGDTEAFF
d_gene: NA; j_gene: TRBJ2-7; abundance: many; len: 11; v_gene: TRBV30; CDR3nt: TGTGCCCGGGACATGGGTGGAGTGCAGTACTTC; CDR3aa: CARDMGGVQYF
d_gene: NA; j_gene: TRBJ2-5; abundance: few; len: 13; v_gene: TRBV6-1; CDR3nt: TGTGCCAGCAACCCGGGGGTCTGGGAGACCCAGTACTTC; CDR3aa: CASNPGVWETQYF
d_gene: TRBD1; j_gene: TRBJ1-4; abundance: many; len: 17; v_gene: TRBV28; CDR3nt: TGTGCCAGCAGTACCCCGGGAACAGGGGCGTCAAATGAAAAACTGTTTTTT; CDR3aa: CASSTPGTGASNEKLFF
d_gene: TRBD1; j_gene: TRBJ2-5; abundance: many; len: 15; v_gene: TRBV3-1; CDR3nt: TGTGCCAGCAGCTATGCAGGGGGCTTGAGGGAGACCCAGTACTTC; CDR3aa: CASSYAGGLRETQYF
d_gene: NA; j_gene: TRBJ1-3; abundance: few; len: 12; v_gene: TRBV6-1; CDR3nt: TGTGCCAGCTTAGACAGGGGAAACACCATATATTTT; CDR3aa: CASLDRGNTIYF
d_gene: TRBD2; j_gene: TRBJ2-1; abundance: few; len: 14; v_gene: TRBV20-1; CDR3nt: TGCAGTGCTTGGACTAGCGGGAGCAGAGATGAGCAGTTCTTC; CDR3aa: CSAWTSGSRDEQFF
d_gene: TRBD2; j_gene: TRBJ2-3; abundance: few; len: 17; v_gene: TRBV20-1; CDR3nt: TGCAGTGCGCTGCCCCCACTAGCGGGGGGTAGCACAGATACGCAGTATTTT; CDR3aa: CSALPPLAGGSTDTQYF
d_gene: NA; j_gene: TRBJ2-1; abundance: many; len: 11; v_gene: TRBV20-1; CDR3nt: TGCAGTGCGGGGGGCTACAATGAGCAGTTCTTC; CDR3aa: CSAGGYNEQFF
d_gene: NA; j_gene: TRBJ1-5; abundance: NA; len: 15; v_gene: TRBV28; CDR3nt: TGTGCCAGCAACGCGGGGTTGAGATACAATCAGCCCCAGCATTTT; CDR3aa: CASNAGLRYNQPQHF
d_gene: NA; j_gene: TRBJ1-1; abundance: few; len: 14; v_gene: TRBV20-1; CDR3nt: TGCAGTGCTAGAGAAAAGGGGATGAACACTGAAGCTTTCTTT; CDR3aa: CSAREKGMNTEAFF
d_gene: NA; j_gene: TRBJ2-6; abundance: many; len: 16; v_gene: TRBV7-9; CDR3nt: TGTGCCAGCAGCAACTACAGGAACTCTGGGGCCAACGTCCTGACTTTC; CDR3aa: CASSNYRNSGANVLTF
d_gene: NA; j_gene: TRBJ1-5; abundance: many; len: 14; v_gene: TRBV12-3/TRBV12-4; CDR3nt: TGTGCCAGCAGTTTAGTTCTATCAGATCAGCCCCAGCATTTT; CDR3aa: CASSLVLSDQPQHF
d_gene: NA; j_gene: TRBJ2-5; abundance: many; len: 15; v_gene: TRBV2; CDR3nt: TGTGCCAGCAAAGAGCATGAGGGATCCAGGGAGACCCAGTACTTC; CDR3aa: CASKEHEGSRETQYF
d_gene: NA; j_gene: TRBJ2-7; abundance: NA; len: 14; v_gene: TRBV28; CDR3nt: TGTGCCAGCAGTTTCGGCGGGAAAGCCTACGAGCAGTACTTC; CDR3aa: CASSFGGKAYEQYF
d_gene: NA; j_gene: TRBJ1-1; abundance: many; len: 13; v_gene: TRBV5-1; CDR3nt: TGTGCCAGCAGCTTGGGGCACAACACTGAAGCTTTCTTT; CDR3aa: CASSLGHNTEAFF
d_gene: NA; j_gene: TRBJ1-1; abundance: many; len: 18; v_gene: TRBV12-3/TRBV12-4; CDR3nt: TGTGCCAGCAGTTTAGTAGTTTGGGGTGACAGAAAGAACACTGAAGCTTTCTTT; CDR3aa: CASSLVVWGDRKNTEAFF
d_gene: NA; j_gene: TRBJ2-1; abundance: few; len: 16; v_gene: TRBV5-1; CDR3nt: TGCGCCAGCAGCTTGGATCCGGCAGTCCTGAGGAATGAGCAGTTCTTC; CDR3aa: CASSLDPAVLRNEQFF
d_gene: NA; j_gene: TRBJ2-7; abundance: NA; len: 14; v_gene: TRBV6-1; CDR3nt: TGTGCCAGCAGGCAGGGGTCCTACTCCTACGAGCAGTACTTC; CDR3aa: CASRQGSYSYEQYF
d_gene: NA; j_gene: TRBJ1-5; abundance: NA; len: 16; v_gene: TRBV7-2; CDR3nt: TGTGCCAGCAGCTTATTGGGAGTCACAAGCAATCAGCCCCAGCATTTT; CDR3aa: CASSLLGVTSNQPQHF
d_gene: TRBD1; j_gene: TRBJ2-2; abundance: NA; len: 13; v_gene: TRBV10-3; CDR3nt: TGTGCCACCTGGGACAGGTTGACCGGGGAGCTGTTTTTT; CDR3aa: CATWDRLTGELFF
d_gene: TRBD2; j_gene: TRBJ2-7; abundance: NA; len: 14; v_gene: TRBV20-1; CDR3nt: TGCAGTGCTGCTAGCGGGACGGATTCTAGCGAGCAGTACTTC; CDR3aa: CSAASGTDSSEQYF
d_gene: TRBD2; j_gene: TRBJ2-7; abundance: many; len: 23; v_gene: TRBV6-1; CDR3nt: TGTGCCAGCAATCCCCCGCCGGTCTTCGCGGGGCTAGCGGGAGGTCCGGGATCCTACGAGCAGTACTTC; CDR3aa: CASNPPPVFAGLAGGPGSYEQYF
d_gene: TRBD1; j_gene: TRBJ2-7; abundance: NA; len: 15; v_gene: TRBV6-1; CDR3nt: TGTGCCAGCAGTGTTCCCGGGACAGGGTCTCACGAGCAGTACTTC; CDR3aa: CASSVPGTGSHEQYF
d_gene: NA; j_gene: TRBJ2-1; abundance: many; len: 14; v_gene: TRBV6-1; CDR3nt: TGTGCCAGCAGTGAAGTGGCCCCCTACAATGAGCAGTTCTTC; CDR3aa: CASSEVAPYNEQFF
d_gene: TRBD1; j_gene: TRBJ1-3; abundance: many; len: 18; v_gene: TRBV28; CDR3nt: TGTGCCAGCAGTCCTTACCTTGGACAGGGGGCCTCTGGAAACACCATATATTTT; CDR3aa: CASSPYLGQGASGNTIYF
d_gene: TRBD2; j_gene: TRBJ2-3; abundance: few; len: 18; v_gene: TRBV6-9; CDR3nt: TGTGCCAGCAGTTACCCTATTCCGGGACTAGCGGGAGCGGATACGCAGTATTTT; CDR3aa: CASSYPIPGLAGADTQYF
d_gene: TRBD1; j_gene: TRBJ1-4; abundance: many; len: 14; v_gene: TRBV7-2; CDR3nt: TGTGCCAGCAGCTTTCAGGGGGCGCGGGAAAAACTGTTTTTT; CDR3aa: CASSFQGAREKLFF
d_gene: NA; j_gene: TRBJ2-2; abundance: many; len: 15; v_gene: TRBV5-1; CDR3nt: TGCGCCAGCAGCTTGGGTGGGGCCGACACCGGGGAGCTGTTTTTT; CDR3aa: CASSLGGADTGELFF
d_gene: NA; j_gene: TRBJ2-1; abundance: few; len: 15; v_gene: TRBV24-1; CDR3nt: TGTGCCACCAGTGATTCCTCCCGTGGGCTCGATGAGCAGTTCTTC; CDR3aa: CATSDSSRGLDEQFF
d_gene: TRBD2; j_gene: TRBJ2-3; abundance: many; len: 15; v_gene: TRBV7-3; CDR3nt: TGTGCCAGCAGCCCTAGCGGCCTTGGGGGGGATACGCAGTATTTT; CDR3aa: CASSPSGLGGDTQYF
d_gene: NA; j_gene: TRBJ2-1; abundance: many; len: 13; v_gene: TRBV14; CDR3nt: TGTGCCAGCAGCCAAGAAGATAAGCCTGAGCAGTTCTTC; CDR3aa: CASSQEDKPEQFF
d_gene: NA; j_gene: TRBJ2-7; abundance: many; len: 16; v_gene: TRBV29-1; CDR3nt: TGCAGCGTGCTCCTACAAGGCTCCTTACCAACCTACGAGCAGTACTTC; CDR3aa: CSVLLQGSLPTYEQYF
d_gene: NA; j_gene: TRBJ2-5; abundance: few; len: 14; v_gene: TRBV20-1; CDR3nt: TGCAGTGCCAGAAAAGCGGAGGGAGAAGAGACCCAGTACTTC; CDR3aa: CSARKAEGEETQYF
d_gene: NA; j_gene: TRBJ1-1; abundance: many; len: 14; v_gene: TRBV6-1; CDR3nt: TGTGCCAGCAGTGGAGGAGTAGGGAACACTGAAGCTTTCTTT; CDR3aa: CASSGGVGNTEAFF
d_gene: NA; j_gene: TRBJ1-5; abundance: many; len: 16; v_gene: TRBV2; CDR3nt: TGTGCCAGCACCCGCGGGGGAGTTTATAGCAATCAGCCCCAGCATTTT; CDR3aa: CASTRGGVYSNQPQHF
d_gene: TRBD2; j_gene: TRBJ2-1; abundance: many; len: 14; v_gene: TRBV28; CDR3nt: TGTGCCAGTATAGAGCGGGGGAGTTACAATGAGCAGTTCTTC; CDR3aa: CASIERGSYNEQFF
d_gene: TRBD1; j_gene: TRBJ2-4; abundance: NA; len: 14; v_gene: TRBV19; CDR3nt: TGTGCCAGTAGTGCACAGGGGACCAAAAACATTCAGTACTTC; CDR3aa: CASSAQGTKNIQYF